This entry describes one T cell receptor beta chain. Its antigen remains unidentified. Using immunoSEQ multiplex PCR, the repertoire was profiled, and TCRdb retains in-frame clones only, with some absent. The sample shows approximately 160,000 clones, about 89% of them seen only once. This record comes from a study of cytomegalovirus exposure and HLA in healthy donors. Looking at the study overall: The use of the same platform for the 130 or so validation repertoires and the roughly 700 first-cohort repertoires was reported by a later analysis. Study conclusions and caveats: It was found in a later analysis that first-cohort TCR clusters tended to co-occur in the 100 to 150 validation repertoires.

Donors were drawn from the approximately 120-subject validation cohort, separate from the roughly 670-subject first cohort. This CDR3 contains 14 residues. The germline V and J ends were trimmed by 3 bases and 4 bases, with 10 bases remaining between them. Germline V gives CDR1 SGHNT, CDR2 YYREEE (reference sequence). The clonotype was recovered from a young woman in good health and CMV-seropositive. The V call is TRBV5-4, the J call TRBJ2-2; tentatively, D is TRBD1 (6 bases). The sample taken for sequencing was PBMCs. The chain's CDR3 is CASSSLGATGELFF. CDR3 DNA: TGTGCCAGCAGCTCCTTGGGGGCCACCGGGGAGCTGTTTTTT.